This T cell receptor beta chain appears in the sequencing data of a study of blood T cells in healthy people across ages. Findings and caveats of the study: A conclusive naive versus antigen-experienced comparison was prevented by the unsorted PBMCs. Age showed a roughly linear inverse relationship with TCR beta diversity per million T cells.

The length of the CDR3 is 13 residues. Germline CDR1 and CDR2: SGHTA and FQGNSA. The V segment lost 5 bases and the J segment 8 bases; nucleotides outside the gene matches: 7. The authors isolated at least 7 million PBMCs per sample. Sample-barcoded 5' priming and a J-beta primer mix drove a second PCR of about 6 to 12 cycles. TCRdb ran MiXCR on the 5' RACE reads and lists one entry per CDR3 protein. The sample gives about 640,000 distinct CDR3 sequences, 45% to 65% of which show up once; 30% to 45% is in the top ten. As concerns this clonotype: Its cognate antigen is unknown.

The chain links TRBV7-2 to TRBJ1-2; the match to TRBD1 covers 8 bases. This clonotype originated in a man in his 60s in good health. Sequencing was carried out using blood. For the CDR3, the DNA is TGTGCCAGCAGCAAGGGACAGGCTTTAGGCTACACCTTC. Amino acid sequence: CASSKGQALGYTF.